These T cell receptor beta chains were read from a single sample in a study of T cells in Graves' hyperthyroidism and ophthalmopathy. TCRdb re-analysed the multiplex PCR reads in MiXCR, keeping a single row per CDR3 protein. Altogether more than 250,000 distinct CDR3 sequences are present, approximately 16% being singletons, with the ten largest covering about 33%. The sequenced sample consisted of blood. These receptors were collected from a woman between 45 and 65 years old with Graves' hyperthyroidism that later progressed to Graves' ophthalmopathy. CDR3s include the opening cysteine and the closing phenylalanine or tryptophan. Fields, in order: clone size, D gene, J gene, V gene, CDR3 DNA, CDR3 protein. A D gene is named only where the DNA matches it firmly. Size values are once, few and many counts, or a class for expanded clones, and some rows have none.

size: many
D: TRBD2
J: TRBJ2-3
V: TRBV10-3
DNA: TGTGCCATCAGTGAGTTGGGTCTAGCGGGACGATCCTCTAGCACAGATACGCAGTATTTT
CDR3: CAISELGLAGRSSSTDTQYF

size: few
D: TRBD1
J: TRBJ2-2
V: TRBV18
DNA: TGTGCCAGCTCACAGGACAGGCCTAACACCGGGGAGCTGTTTTTT
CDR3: CASSQDRPNTGELFF

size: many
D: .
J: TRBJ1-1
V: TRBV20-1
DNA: TGCAGTGCTAGAATCTCAGGGAGCACTGAAGCTTTCTTT
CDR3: CSARISGSTEAFF

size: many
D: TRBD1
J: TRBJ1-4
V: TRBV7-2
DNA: TGTGCCAGCAGCGAGGACAGGGTAAAAGAAAAACTGTTTTTT
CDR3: CASSEDRVKEKLFF

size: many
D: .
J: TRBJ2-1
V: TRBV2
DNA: TGTGCCAGCTCCTACCCGCCGGGGGTGGGAAGCAATGAGCAGTTCTTC
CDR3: CASSYPPGVGSNEQFF

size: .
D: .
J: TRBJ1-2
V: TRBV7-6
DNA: TGTGCCAGCAGCGCAAGCGGGTGGATTGGGGGCTACACCTTC
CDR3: CASSASGWIGGYTF

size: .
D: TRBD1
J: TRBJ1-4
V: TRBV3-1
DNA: TGTGCCAGCGCAGGGGGCGCGGCTAATGAAAAACTGTTTTTT
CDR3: CASAGGAANEKLFF

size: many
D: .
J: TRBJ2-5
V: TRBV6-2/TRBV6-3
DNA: TGTGCCAGCAGTTATGGGGGGCCTCAAGAGACCCAGTACTTC
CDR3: CASSYGGPQETQYF

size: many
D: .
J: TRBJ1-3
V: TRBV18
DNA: TGTGCCAGCTCACCGCAGCGGAGAGGGGCTGGAAACACCATATATTTT
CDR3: CASSPQRRGAGNTIYF

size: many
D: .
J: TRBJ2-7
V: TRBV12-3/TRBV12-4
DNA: TGTGCCAGCAGTTTGATTACAATCGGTGGGAAAGGACCCTACGAGCAGTACTTC
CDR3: CASSLITIGGKGPYEQYF